This T cell receptor (beta chain) was retrieved from a study of Ad26.COV2.S vaccination and SARS-CoV-2 variants (TCRdb year 2021). Study-level background: Donors in the vaccine arm were drawn from COV1001, a multicentre, randomized, double-blind, placebo-controlled phase I-IIa trial testing Ad26.COV2.S in healthy adults. Ad26.COV2.S was administered intramuscularly at 5 x 10^10 or 1 x 10^11 viral particles, either as a single shot or as two shots given 56 days apart. The TCR-sequenced set comprised about 30 samples: roughly 19 Ad26.COV2.S vaccine recipients, 5 placebo recipients and 8 SARS-CoV-2 convalescent individuals. TCRbeta repertoire sequencing served as the tool for gauging how specific and how broad the SARS-CoV-2-reactive T cell receptors were following Ad26.COV2.S vaccination. Participants in the trial were split at random into five groups of five each, receiving low-dose or high-dose Ad26.COV2.S once or twice, or else placebo on both occasions. Investigators remained blinded to trial group allocation during experiments and outcome assessment. The paper's findings and limits, for the study overall: Comparing responses between vaccine doses or regimens was not something the study was powered to do. It was noted by the authors that total T cell responses may have been underestimated by the TCR breadth and depth analyses. Higher spike-specific TCR breadth was observed in Ad26.COV2.S recipients than in placebo recipients (P = 0.0014). Substantial breadth of spike-specific CD8+ and CD4+ T cell responses was reported after vaccination. Comparable non-spike TCR breadth was observed between vaccine and placebo recipients, consistent with only spike being contained in the vaccine.

This clone appeared a few times. The antigen it binds to is not known. Base quality data are lacking; no much larger clone is found one base away. The immunoSEQ Assay was used to sequence TCRbeta CDR3 regions. After extraction, genomic DNA underwent amplification by bias-controlled multiplex PCR, followed by high-throughput sequencing. Per the source publication's procedure: To quantify the absolute abundance of each unique TCRbeta CDR3 region, sequences were collapsed and filtered. T cell fraction was estimated by normalization of TCRbeta template counts to usable DNA, with usable DNA being measured through amplification of reference genes present in all nucleated cells. Repertoire TCRs were annotated as SARS-CoV-2-specific when V gene, CDR3 amino acid sequence and J gene were exactly matched to a known reactive TCR set. The reference SARS-CoV-2 TCR set was derived from MIRA and filtered for enrichment in COVID-19-positive ImmuneCODE repertoires, a step that removed public or cross-reactive TCRs. Based on the MIRA antigens, annotated TCRs were further analysed at the level of specific ORF or position within ORF. Breadth was defined as annotated unique rearrangements over total unique productive rearrangements; depth was the summed frequency of those rearrangements. TCR breadth was compared between groups using two-sided Wilcoxon rank-sum tests. Drawn from immuneACCESS, this table holds only the in-frame rearrangements with V and J called that TCRdb kept. Clones are partly lost; checked studies trace under half to an unresolved V gene and leave the rest unexplained. V, J and clone size reflect that table, while D and trimming were determined from the DNA. Counted in this sample were roughly 350,000 clones; 65% to 90% of them appeared once. The ten largest account for roughly 10% of the sample.

What this sample's treatment or condition label stands for: 15 to 20 received Ad26.COV2.S at low or high dose, single or two shots; a few received placebo; per-sample allocation not given. For vaccine and placebo recipients, repertoires were sequenced using samples collected on day 63 after the first injection. Cohort 1b enrolled 25 to 30 adults aged 18-55 years at a single site in Boston, USA, between 29 July and 7 August 2020. As a vaccine, Ad26.COV2.S was a replication-incompetent adenovirus type 26 vector that expressed a prefusion-stabilized SARS-CoV-2 spike protein derived from the original Wuhan strain. This receptor was taken from a person aged 18-65 years who received the Ad26.COV2.S COVID-19 vaccine or a placebo. Material: peripheral blood, obtained in a trial of Ad26.COV2.S vaccine versus placebo.

The CDR3 reads as follows: CARSGGSSSPLHF. The DNA sequence is TGTGCCCGTTCGGGGGGGAGCAGTTCACCCCTCCACTTT. The chain is encoded by TRBV30 joined to TRBJ1-6, with TRBD1 tentatively as D gene (5 bases match). Including cysteine and phenylalanine, the CDR3 has 13 amino acids. Left in the record is the CDR3 DNA by itself, 39 bases read in frame from the first base. Per the germline V gene (reference sequence), GTSNPN is the CDR1 and SVGIG is the CDR2. At the junction V is shortened by 8 bases and J by 9 bases, with 17 bases in between. Supplemented by the reference TRBV30 and TRBJ1-6 proteins around the CDR3, the complete variable domain is SQTIHQWPATLVQPVGSPLSLECTVEGTSNPNLYWYRQAAGRGLQLLFYSVGIGQISSEVPQNLSASRPQDRQFILSSKKLLLSDSGFYLCARSGGSSSPLHFGNGTRLTVT.